Sequencing of this T cell receptor (beta chain) was carried out in a study of blood T cell repertoires in COVID-19. On the study more broadly: Some COVID-19 samples were acute and others convalescent; all came from the United States, Italy and Spain. The analysed material was cDNA or gDNA that came from T cells, B-cell-depleted T cells, or PBMCs.

There are 14 residues in the CDR3. V lost 4 bases to trimming and J lost 4 bases, with 11 bases between them. Germline assignment: CDR1 SGHVS and CDR2 FQNEAQ. The data were produced by immunoSEQ multiplex PCR, yet TCRdb's version contains in-frame clones alone and is incomplete. This sample has roughly 140,000 clones, with 70% to 90% found just once. The V gene is TRBV7-8, the J gene TRBJ1-3, with D perhaps TRBD1 (5 bases). The sequence derives from a man between 65 and 79 years old with acute or convalescent COVID-19. Sequenced input: peripheral blood. As DNA, the CDR3 is TGTGCCAGCAGCTCCTCAGGGATCGGAAACACCATATATTTT. Translated, it gives CASSSSGIGNTIYF.